The 10 T cell receptor beta chains listed next were all sequenced from one sample in a study of CD8+ T cells in alopecia areata. cDNA serving as the sequencing template came from extracted, reverse transcribed RNA. Assay: immunoSEQ multiplex PCR; the TCRdb copy retains only in-frame clones and omits some. In the table there are about 270,000 clones, about 60% of which are singletons. Treatment denoted: oral pan-JAK inhibitor, 5-10 mg twice daily. This specimen consisted of CD4+ T cells sorted from blood, obtained at approximately week 51, from a patient treated with tofacitinib. These TCRs come from a human donor with alopecia areata.

This clone was counted only a few times. The chain couples TRBV5-6 to TRBJ1-6, with D hard to call. Germline CDR1 reads SGHDT; CDR2 reads YYEEEE. The CDR3 loop spans 13 amino acids. Trimming cost V 0 bases and J 6 bases, with 4 bases left between them. As DNA, the CDR3 is TGTGCCAGCAGCTTGGTGGTTAATTCACCCCTCCACTTT. Its translation is CASSLVVNSPLHF.

The chain uses TRBV30 and TRBJ1-1; D unclear. Germline CDR1 is GTSNPN and CDR2 is SVGIG (reference sequence). The CDR3 spans 13 residues. V was cut by 4 bases and J by 1 base, with 10 bases left in between. The CDR3 protein is CAWNLGRNTEAFF. CDR3 DNA: TGTGCCTGGAACCTTGGGAGGAACACTGAAGCTTTCTTT.

This clone has more than one count but fewer than ten. V is TRBV5-4 and J is TRBJ2-7; TRBD1 matches at 8 bases. The CDR3 sequence is 15 residues long. Germline values: CDR1 SGHNT, CDR2 YYREEE (reference sequence). J was trimmed by 2 bases and V by 1 base; bases with no gene match: 5. Here the CDR3 reads CASSLLGQVTYEQYF. CDR3 DNA: TGTGCCAGCAGCTTGCTGGGACAGGTCACCTACGAGCAGTACTTC.

The gene calls are TRBV1 and TRBJ1-2. TRBV1 is termed a pseudogene. This CDR3 comprises 16 residues. The DNA for the CDR3 is TGCACCAGCAGCCAAGATGCCCCCCACGCGAACTATGGCTACACCTTC. Translation gives CTSSQDAPHANYGYTF.

This clone has just one count. J is TRBJ1-2 and V is TRBV29-1; perhaps TRBD1 as D (6 bases). Germline V gene lookup returns CDR1 SQVTM and CDR2 ANQGSEA. The CDR3 is 13 amino acids. Trimming cost V 8 bases and J 8 bases, with 21 bases left between them. The CDR3 DNA is TGCAGCTCGTCTCCTGCGGACAGCAAAGGCTACACCTTC. The encoded protein is CSSSPADSKGYTF.

The chain combines TRBV5-4 with TRBJ2-1, with 11 bases fitting TRBD1. Trimming removed 3 bases from V and 5 bases from J; junction bases left unmatched: 7. Germline-derived CDR1 and CDR2 are SGHNT and YYREEE (reference sequence). The CDR3 has 16 residues. The CDR3 sequence is CASSYSRDRGNNEQFF. As DNA, the CDR3 is TGTGCCAGCAGCTACTCCCGGGACAGGGGGAACAATGAGCAGTTCTTC. Full variable domain (remainder filled in from reference TRBV5-4 and TRBJ2-1): ETGVTQSPTHLIKTRGQQVTLRCSSQSGHNTVSWYQQALGQGPQFIFQYYREEENGRGNFPPRFSGLQFPNYSSELNVNALELDDSALYLCASSYSRDRGNNEQFFGPGTRLTVL.

The chain has TRBV29-1 and TRBJ2-1; no firm D call. Looked up from germline, CDR1 is SQVTM and CDR2 is ANQGSEA. V shed 5 bases and J shed 0 bases, with 5 bases lying between them. The CDR3 extends over 12 amino acids. The CDR3 reads CSVYRSYNEQFF. CDR3 DNA: TGCAGCGTTTACCGCTCCTACAATGAGCAGTTCTTC.

This chain connects TRBV29-1 to TRBJ2-1, with TRBD2 matching over 13 bases. Trimming took 4 bases from V and 8 from J; bases not matched to a gene: 5. The CDR3 is 14 amino acids. The V gene's germline CDR1 is SQVTM and CDR2 ANQGSEA. This chain's CDR3 is CSVAGLAGLDEQFF. CDR3 nucleotide sequence: TGCAGCGTTGCGGGACTAGCGGGGCTCGATGAGCAGTTCTTC.

This clone has more than one count but fewer than ten. V usage is TRBV10-3 and J usage is TRBJ2-3; 10 bases align to TRBD1. V gave up 3 bases and J gave up 4 bases; unmatched junction bases: 4. The germline CDR1 and CDR2 sequences are ENHRY and SYGVKD. This CDR3 region has 15 residues. CDR3 sequence reads: CAISDVGQGADTQYF. As DNA, the CDR3 is TGTGCCATCAGTGACGTTGGACAGGGGGCAGATACGCAGTATTTT.

In its sample, this clone was seen a few times. This rearrangement joins TRBV29-1 to TRBJ1-1; 7 bases are a match to TRBD1. From germline, CDR1 is SQVTM and CDR2 ANQGSEA. With V trimmed by 4 bases and J by 1 base, 12 bases remained unmatched. This CDR3 has 16 residues. This CDR3 is CSVVGRGRTENTEAFF. CDR3 DNA sequence: TGCAGCGTTGTGGGGAGGGGGCGGACAGAGAACACTGAAGCTTTCTTT.